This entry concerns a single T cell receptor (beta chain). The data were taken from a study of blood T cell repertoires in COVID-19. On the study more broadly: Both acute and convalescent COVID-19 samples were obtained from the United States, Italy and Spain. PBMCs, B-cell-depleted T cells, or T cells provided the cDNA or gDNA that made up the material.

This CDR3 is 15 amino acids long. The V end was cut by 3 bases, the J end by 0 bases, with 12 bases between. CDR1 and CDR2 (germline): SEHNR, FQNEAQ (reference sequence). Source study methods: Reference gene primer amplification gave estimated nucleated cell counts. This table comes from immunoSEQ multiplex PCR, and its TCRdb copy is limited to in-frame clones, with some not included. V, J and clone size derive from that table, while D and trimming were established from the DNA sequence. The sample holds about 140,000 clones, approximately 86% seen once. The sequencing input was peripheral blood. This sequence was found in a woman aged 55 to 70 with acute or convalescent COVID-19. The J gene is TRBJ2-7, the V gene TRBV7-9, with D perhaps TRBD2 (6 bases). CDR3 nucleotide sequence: TGTGCCAGCAGCTTGCGCGGGGCGAGCTCCTACGAGCAGTACTTC. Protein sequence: CASSLRGASSYEQYF.